This TCR beta chain was documented in a study of blood T cell repertoires in COVID-19. Here immunoSEQ multiplex PCR was the method, and the copy in TCRdb shows in-frame clones only, minus some. Of about 110,000 clones in the sample, 70% to 80% are singletons; the top ten hold roughly 7.5%. The CDR3 covers 17 residues. V dropped 3 bases and J dropped 5; count of bases not matched to a gene: 16. CDR1 and CDR2 from the germline V gene are SGHDT and YYEEEE. The V call is TRBV5-6, the J call TRBJ1-1; 7 nucleotides align to TRBD1. Sequencing input: peripheral blood. The sequence came from a woman aged 55-75 years with acute or convalescent COVID-19. Written as DNA, the CDR3 is TGTGCCAGCAGCTGGGGACGGTCAAAGACAGGGCATACTGAAGCTTTCTTT. It encodes CASSWGRSKTGHTEAFF.